Following are 5 T cell receptor beta chains from one sample sequenced in a study of identical twins. MiXCR, applied by TCRdb to the 5' RACE reads, yields one record per CDR3 protein. The sample has 1.5 million to 2 million distinct CDR3 sequences, around a third seen once. The specimen sequenced was cord blood. Receptors were obtained from a newborn girl in good health.

This chain joins TRBV2 and TRBJ2-5; a possible D gene is TRBD2 (6 bases). Trimming left V 7 bases short and J 2 bases short, with 14 bases between. The CDR3 spans 14 residues. Germline V lookup: CDR1 SNHLY, CDR2 FYNNEI. CDR3 DNA: TGTGCCAGCAACGACGGACTATTACAAGAGACCCAGTACTTC. Translated: CASNDGLLQETQYF.

The chain couples TRBV27 to TRBJ2-5; 12 bases line up with TRBD2. V was pared by 6 bases and J by 5 bases, with 4 bases of the junction left unmatched. CDR1 and CDR2 from the germline V gene are MNHEY and SMNVEV (reference sequence). The CDR3 consists of 14 residues. The CDR3 DNA sequence: TGTGCCAGCAGAGGACTAGCGGGATGGGAGACCCAGTACTTC. The encoded protein is CASRGLAGWETQYF.

This clonotype was observed a handful of times. At one of its ends the junction is not consistent with the germline gene, which may arise from a read error. The chain links TRBV27 to TRBJ1-6; D is perhaps TRBD1 (6 bases). The CDR3 runs to 14 residues. Per the germline V gene, CDR1 is MNHEY and CDR2 is SMNVEV (reference sequence). This CDR3 is CASNLRGANSPPHF. The CDR3 DNA reads as TGTGCCAGCAACCTCAGGGGAGCAAATTCACCCCCCCACTTT.

This chain uses TRBV12-3 or TRBV12-4 with TRBJ1-2; D uncertain. The length of the CDR3 is 14 residues. V lost 1 base and J lost 4, with 10 bases in between. The CDR3 loop is CASSLGLSVYGYTF. The CDR3 coding sequence is TGTGCCAGCAGTTTAGGGTTGTCGGTCTATGGCTACACCTTC.

CDR3 amino acids: CASSQDHRGNEQFF. CDR3 sequence (DNA): TGTGCCAGCAGCCAAGATCACAGGGGTAATGAGCAGTTCTTC. The rearrangement uses TRBV3-1 and TRBJ2-1; 7 nucleotides agree with TRBD1. V lost 0 bases and J lost 7; bases outside the gene matches: 3. There are 14 residues in the CDR3. The germline V gene encodes CDR1 LGHDT and CDR2 YNNKEL (reference sequence).